This TCR beta chain was recovered during a study of cytomegalovirus exposure and HLA in healthy donors. To note about this clone: Its antigen is as yet unknown.

Points from the study as a whole: A missense DCLRE1C variant was associated with V- and J-gene trimming of TCR beta chains in a later analysis, and an independent cohort replicated the association. TCR beta V segments were, for the most part, productive about 87% or about 30% of the time in an earlier analysis.

The V gene's germline CDR1 is ENHRY and CDR2 SYGVKD. The CDR3 is 15 amino acids. In the PCR, 60 Vbeta and 13 Jbeta primers were used. The assay was immunoSEQ multiplex PCR, and TCRdb's table has in-frame clones only and misses some. The sample has approximately 220,000 clones; under 80% are singletons. This clonotype originated in a woman aged 30 to 39 in good health and CMV-seronegative. The material sequenced was PBMCs. The chain joins TRBV10-3 to TRBJ2-5; weak D call: TRBD1 (8 bases). The end of the DNA aligns better with TRBJ2-7, so the J call may be wrong. CDR3 in amino acids: CAISEAGQGLSEQYF. CDR3 in DNA: TGTGCCATCAGTGAGGCTGGACAGGGACTAAGCGAGCAGTACTTC.